This record looks at one TCR beta chain sequence and its context. The antigen is undetermined. The sample is drawn from a study of shared clonotypes between healthy human individuals. V shed 7 bases and J shed 6 bases, with 19 bases lying between them. CDR3 length: 15 amino acids. Per germline, CDR1 SGHTS and CDR2 YDEGEE. Whole-study findings and limits: Clonotypes shared by all four sorted-subset donors had higher generation probabilities than non-shared clonotypes.

Profiling relied on immunoSEQ multiplex PCR, and the TCRdb table lists in-frame clones only, not all of them. The sample lists a few hundred thousand clones; 74% were seen once. The TCR was taken from a man aged 25-40 years in good health. The sequenced material came from memory CD4+ T cells sorted from blood. Subset reported: CD45RA-negative fraction. The chain links TRBV5-8 to TRBJ1-4; no clear D. CDR3 protein: CASLTGQNLDEKLFF. DNA of the CDR3: TGTGCCAGCCTGACCGGGCAGAATCTAGATGAAAAACTGTTTTTT.